These 8 T cell receptor beta chains share one sample of origin, sequenced in a study of blood T cell repertoires in COVID-19 (dated by TCRdb to about 2020). Libraries came from the immunoSEQ multiplex PCR assay. TCRdb retrieved this table from immuneACCESS and kept in-frame rearrangements only. Not all clones are present; in checked studies, unresolved V genes account for under half, and no reason is known for the remainder. In all, the sample holds 60,000 to 85,000 clones, and roughly nine tenths of those were seen once. 1.5% of the sample is taken by the ten largest. Material for sequencing was peripheral blood. Every receptor here comes from a man aged 45-65 years with acute or convalescent COVID-19.

CDR3 bases: TGTGCCAGCAGTGCGGGGACAGGGCTTGGGGACGAGCAGTTCTTC. Translation: CASSAGTGLGDEQFF. This chain uses TRBV2 with TRBJ2-1, with TRBD1 identical over 9 bases. CDR1 is SNHLY, CDR2 FYNNEI, per germline. This CDR3 comprises 15 residues. J lost 10 bases, V lost 4 bases, and 11 bases had no gene match. Variable domain in full (rest from reference TRBV2 and TRBJ2-1): EPEVTQTPSHQVTQMGQEVILRCVPISNHLYFYWYRQILGQKVEFLVSFYNNEISEKSEIFDDQFSVERPDGSNFTLKIRSTKLEDSAMYFCASSAGTGLGDEQFFGPGTRLTVL.

The chain employs TRBV5-1 and TRBJ2-6, with D possibly matching TRBD1 (5 bases). The CDR3 has 20 residues. CDR1 and CDR2 (germline): SGHRS, YFSETQ. Trimming shortened V by 2 bases and J by 1 base, and 22 bases separated the two germline ends. CDR3 loop: CASSFSNGQGSLSGANVLTF. As DNA, the CDR3 is TGCGCCAGCAGCTTTAGTAACGGGCAGGGAAGCTTGTCTGGGGCCAACGTCCTGACTTTC.

The chain is built from TRBV7-2 and TRBJ1-1, with 9 nucleotides matching TRBD1. The ends lost 1 base at V and 3 bases at J; junction bases unmatched: 9. CDR3 size: 17 residues. Germline V gene sequence: CDR1 SGHTA, CDR2 FQGNSA. This chain's CDR3 is CASSLDRDRAWDTEAFF. CDR3 sequence (DNA): TGTGCCAGCAGCTTAGATCGGGACAGGGCCTGGGACACTGAAGCTTTCTTT.

V and J are TRBV10-3 and TRBJ2-1; 7 bases match TRBD2. Germline loops: CDR1 ENHRY, CDR2 SYGVKD. V shed 7 bases, J shed 4 bases, and the junction held 4 bases outside the gene matches. CDR3 length equals 13 residues. Here the CDR3 DNA reads TGTGCCATCACTAGCGGACCTTACAATGAGCAGTTCTTC. It codes for CAITSGPYNEQFF.

The CDR3 here is CASSLGGSLGNQPQHF. The CDR3 bases are TGTGCCAGCAGTTTGGGGGGGTCCCTAGGCAATCAGCCCCAGCATTTT. The chain carries TRBV28 and TRBJ1-5; a possible D gene is TRBD1 (5 bases). The CDR3 extends over 16 amino acids. Trimming removed 3 bases from V and 2 bases from J, with 14 bases in between. In germline, CDR1 is MDHEN, CDR2 SYDVKM. Using reference TRBV28 and TRBJ1-5 for the parts outside the CDR3, the full variable domain is DVKVTQSSRYLVKRTGEKVFLECVQDMDHENMFWYRQDPGLGLRLIYFSYDVKMKEKGDIPEGYSVSREKKERFSLILESASTNQTSMYLCASSLGGSLGNQPQHFGDGTRLSIL.

The chain combines TRBV9 with TRBJ1-6; 9 positions agree with TRBD1. The CDR3 loop spans 15 amino acids. With 4 bases clipped from V and 9 bases from J, the junction kept 8 bases outside the gene matches. Germline V gene lookup returns CDR1 SGDLS and CDR2 YYNGEE. This CDR3 is CASSIGTGMGSPLHF. CDR3 in DNA: TGTGCCAGCAGCATTGGGACAGGGATGGGTTCACCCCTCCACTTT.

The chain joins TRBV4-1 to TRBJ1-2, with D possibly matching TRBD1 (5 bases). Germline V gene lookup returns CDR1 MGHRA and CDR2 YSYEKL. V lost 6 bases and J 2 bases, leaving 16 bases between the germline ends. The CDR3 extends over 15 amino acids. The CDR3 nucleotides are TGCGCCAGCAGTCAGCGGGGACCTCTAAACTATGGCTACACCTTC. Translated, it gives CASSQRGPLNYGYTF.

This clone was seen a few times. CDR3 nucleotide sequence: TGTGCCAGCAGTACCCTCCGGCAGGGTAGTTGGAATTCACCCCTCCACTTT. This gives the protein CASSTLRQGSWNSPLHF. V gene TRBV27 combines with J gene TRBJ1-6, with D maybe TRBD1 (5 bases). The CDR3 consists of 17 residues. CDR1 and CDR2 from the germline V gene are MNHEY and SMNVEV (reference sequence). V was cut by 5 bases and J by 7 bases, with 21 bases left in between.